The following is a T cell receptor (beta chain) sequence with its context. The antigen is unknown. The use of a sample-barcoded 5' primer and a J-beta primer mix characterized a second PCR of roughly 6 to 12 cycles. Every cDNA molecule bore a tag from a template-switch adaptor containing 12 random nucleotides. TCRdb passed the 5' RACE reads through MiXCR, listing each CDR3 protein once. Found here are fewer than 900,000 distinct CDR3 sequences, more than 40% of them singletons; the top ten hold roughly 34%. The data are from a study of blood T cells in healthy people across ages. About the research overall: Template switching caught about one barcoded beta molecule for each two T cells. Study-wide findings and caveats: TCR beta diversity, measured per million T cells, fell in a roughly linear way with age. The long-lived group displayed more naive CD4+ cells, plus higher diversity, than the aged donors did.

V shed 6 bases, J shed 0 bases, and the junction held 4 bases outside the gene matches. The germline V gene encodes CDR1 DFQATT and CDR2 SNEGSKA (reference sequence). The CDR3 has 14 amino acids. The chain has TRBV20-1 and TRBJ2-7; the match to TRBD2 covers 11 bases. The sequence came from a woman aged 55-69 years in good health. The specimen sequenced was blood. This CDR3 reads CSAKTSGNSYEQYF. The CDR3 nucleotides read TGCAGTGCCAAGACTAGCGGGAACTCCTACGAGCAGTACTTC.